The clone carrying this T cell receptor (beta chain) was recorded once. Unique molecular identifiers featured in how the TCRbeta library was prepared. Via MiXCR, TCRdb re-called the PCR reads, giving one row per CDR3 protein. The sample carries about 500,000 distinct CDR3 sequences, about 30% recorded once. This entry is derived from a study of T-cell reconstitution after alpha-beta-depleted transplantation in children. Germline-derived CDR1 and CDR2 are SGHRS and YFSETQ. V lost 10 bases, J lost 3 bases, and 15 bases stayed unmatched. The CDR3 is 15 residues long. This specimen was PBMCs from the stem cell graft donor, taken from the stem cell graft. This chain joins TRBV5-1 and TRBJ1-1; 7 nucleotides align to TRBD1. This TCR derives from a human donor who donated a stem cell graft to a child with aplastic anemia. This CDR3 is CAARDSFARDTEAFF. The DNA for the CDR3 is TGCGCCGCCAGGGACAGCTTCGCCAGGGACACTGAAGCTTTCTTT.